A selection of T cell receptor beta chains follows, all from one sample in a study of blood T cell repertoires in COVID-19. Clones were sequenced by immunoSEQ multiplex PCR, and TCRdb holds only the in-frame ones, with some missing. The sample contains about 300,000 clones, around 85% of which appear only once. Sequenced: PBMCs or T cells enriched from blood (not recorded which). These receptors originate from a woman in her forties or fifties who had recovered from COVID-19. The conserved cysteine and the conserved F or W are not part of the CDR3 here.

CDR3aa: ASSLVVAETYEQY
len: 13
j_gene: TRBJ2-7
v_gene: TRBV5-1

CDR3aa: ASSTDRVGNTIY
len: 12
j_gene: TRBJ1-3
v_gene: TRBV3-1/TRBV3-2

CDR3aa: ASSPGLLFADTQY
len: 13
j_gene: TRBJ2-3
v_gene: TRBV4-2

CDR3aa: ASVNRDRGGNQPQH
len: 14
j_gene: TRBJ1-5
v_gene: TRBV19

CDR3aa: AWSVSGDQPQH
len: 11
j_gene: TRBJ1-5
v_gene: TRBV30

CDR3aa: ASSHRDSTTDTQY
len: 13
j_gene: TRBJ2-3
v_gene: TRBV7-2

CDR3aa: ASSLGRGGYGDTQY
len: 14
j_gene: TRBJ2-3
v_gene: TRBV7-6

CDR3aa: ASSLSPRGSYNEQF
len: 14
j_gene: TRBJ2-1
v_gene: TRBV28

CDR3aa: ASTYVYPAGERDTQY
len: 15
j_gene: TRBJ2-3
v_gene: TRBV28

CDR3aa: SGSSGGGYGYT
len: 11
j_gene: TRBJ1-2
v_gene: TRBV29-1

CDR3aa: ATSRDLAGRGNIQY
len: 14
j_gene: TRBJ2-4
v_gene: TRBV15

CDR3aa: AWSVLFYGYT
len: 10
j_gene: TRBJ1-2
v_gene: TRBV30

CDR3aa: ASSQVSRDEQY
len: 11
j_gene: TRBJ2-7
v_gene: TRBV7-9

CDR3aa: ASSQYSAGDGYT
len: 12
j_gene: TRBJ1-2
v_gene: TRBV23-1

CDR3aa: ASSIPRGPGNTIY
len: 13
j_gene: TRBJ1-3
v_gene: TRBV19

CDR3aa: ASSPQGANEKLF
len: 12
j_gene: TRBJ1-4
v_gene: TRBV5-1